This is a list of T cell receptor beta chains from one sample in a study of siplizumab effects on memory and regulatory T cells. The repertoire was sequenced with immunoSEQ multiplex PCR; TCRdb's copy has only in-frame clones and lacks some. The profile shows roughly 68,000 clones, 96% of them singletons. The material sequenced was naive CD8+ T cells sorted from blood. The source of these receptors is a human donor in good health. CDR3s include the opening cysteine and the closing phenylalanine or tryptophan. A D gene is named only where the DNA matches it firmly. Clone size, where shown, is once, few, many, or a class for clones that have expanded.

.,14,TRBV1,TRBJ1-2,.,CTSSQDPENYGYTF,TGCACCAGCAGCCAAGATCCAGAGAACTATGGCTACACCTTC
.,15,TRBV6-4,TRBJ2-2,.,CASSTGAENTGELFF,TGTGCCAGCAGCACAGGCGCCGAGAACACCGGGGAGCTGTTTTTT
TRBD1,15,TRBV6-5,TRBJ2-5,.,CASRPTGGFKETQYF,TGTGCCAGCAGACCGACAGGGGGGTTTAAAGAGACCCAGTACTTC
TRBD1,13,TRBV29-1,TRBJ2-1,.,CSVGQRSFDEQFF,TGCAGCGTGGGACAGCGGAGTTTCGATGAGCAGTTCTTC
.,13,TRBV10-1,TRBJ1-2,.,CASEQDSHPGYTF,TGCGCCAGCGAACAGGACTCCCATCCTGGCTACACCTTC
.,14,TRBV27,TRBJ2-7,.,CASSLSSGSYEQYF,TGTGCCAGCAGTTTATCGTCCGGGTCCTACGAGCAGTACTTC
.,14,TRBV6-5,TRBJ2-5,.,CASSYVWQEETQYF,TGTGCCAGCAGTTACGTTTGGCAGGAAGAGACCCAGTACTTC
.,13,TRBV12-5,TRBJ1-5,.,CASGYDSNQPQHF,TGTGCTAGTGGCTACGACAGCAATCAGCCCCAGCATTTT
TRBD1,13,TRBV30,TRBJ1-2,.,CAWRWDRGPGYTF,TGTGCCTGGAGGTGGGACAGGGGACCCGGCTACACCTTC
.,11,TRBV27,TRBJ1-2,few,CASGQTYGYTF,TGTGCCAGCGGACAGACCTATGGCTACACCTTC
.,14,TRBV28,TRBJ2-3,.,CASSLLTAYDTQYF,TGTGCCAGCAGTTTATTGACAGCCTATGATACGCAGTATTTT
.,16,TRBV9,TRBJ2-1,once,CASSVEGRLFDNEQFF,TGTGCCAGCAGCGTAGAGGGCAGACTATTCGACAATGAGCAGTTCTTC
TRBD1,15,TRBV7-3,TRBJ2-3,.,CASSQGQGYVDTQYF,TGTGCCAGCAGCCAGGGACAGGGTTATGTAGATACGCAGTATTTT
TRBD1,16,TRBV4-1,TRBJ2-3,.,CASSQVQGARSDTQYF,TGCGCCAGCAGCCAAGTACAGGGGGCGCGATCAGATACGCAGTATTTT
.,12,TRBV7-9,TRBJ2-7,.,CASSFGTDEQYF,TGTGCCAGCAGCTTCGGGACGGACGAGCAGTACTTC
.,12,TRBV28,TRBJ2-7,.,CASSSPGLEQYF,TGTGCCAGCAGCAGTCCGGGACTCGAGCAGTACTTC
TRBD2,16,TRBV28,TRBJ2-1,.,CASSLFKGLVHNEQFF,TGTGCCAGCAGTTTATTTAAGGGACTAGTACACAATGAGCAGTTCTTC
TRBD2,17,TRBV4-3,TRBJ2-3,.,CASSQDQLAGATDTQYF,TGCGCCAGCAGCCAAGACCAACTAGCGGGAGCCACAGATACGCAGTATTTT
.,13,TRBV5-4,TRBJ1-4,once,CATQGETNEKLFF,TGTGCCACCCAAGGGGAAACTAATGAAAAACTGTTTTTT
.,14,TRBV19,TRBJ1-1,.,CASSPLYMNTEAFF,TGTGCCAGTAGTCCTCTCTACATGAACACTGAAGCTTTCTTT
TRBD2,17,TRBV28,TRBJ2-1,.,CASSFPGLAGGNNEQFF,TGTGCCAGCAGTTTCCCGGGACTAGCGGGGGGGAACAATGAGCAGTTCTTC
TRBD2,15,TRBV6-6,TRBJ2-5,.,CASSYLAGAQEIQYF,TGTGCCAGCAGTTACTTAGCGGGGGCCCAAGAGATCCAGTACTTC
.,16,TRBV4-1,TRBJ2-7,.,CASSQVGAASSYEQYF,TGCGCCAGCAGCCAAGTAGGGGCGGCGTCCTCCTACGAGCAGTACTTC
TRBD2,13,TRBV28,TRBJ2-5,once,CASSLYGGETQYF,TGTGCCAGCAGTTTGTACGGGGGGGAGACCCAGTACTTC
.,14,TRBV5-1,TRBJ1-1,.,CASSLAPGSTEAFF,TGCGCCAGCAGCTTGGCTCCGGGTTCCACTGAAGCTTTCTTT
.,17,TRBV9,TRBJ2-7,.,CASSSHWRGGNSYEQYF,TGTGCCAGCAGCTCCCACTGGCGGGGTGGTAACTCCTACGAGCAGTACTTC
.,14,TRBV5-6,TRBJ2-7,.,CASTGGVGSYEQYF,TGTGCCAGCACCGGAGGAGTGGGTTCCTACGAGCAGTACTTC
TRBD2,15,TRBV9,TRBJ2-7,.,CASSPTGGGSYEQYF,TGTGCCAGCAGCCCCACGGGGGGTGGATCCTACGAGCAGTACTTC
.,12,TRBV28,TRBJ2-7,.,CASSLGGYEQYF,TGTGCCAGCAGTCTGGGGGGCTACGAGCAGTACTTC
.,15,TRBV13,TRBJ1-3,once,CASSPTGSGGNTIYF,TGTGCCAGCAGTCCAACAGGGTCGGGTGGAAACACCATATATTTT
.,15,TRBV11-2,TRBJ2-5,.,CASSPWGHTQETQYF,TGTGCCAGCAGCCCATGGGGGCACACCCAAGAGACCCAGTACTTC
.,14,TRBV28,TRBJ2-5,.,CASRIRGVQETQYF,TGTGCCAGCAGGATAAGGGGGGTCCAAGAGACCCAGTACTTC
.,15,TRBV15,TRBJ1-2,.,CATSRDLGVNYGYTF,TGTGCCACCAGCAGAGATTTAGGTGTGAACTATGGCTACACCTTC
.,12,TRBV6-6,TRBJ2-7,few,CASLGQGYEQYF,TGTGCCAGTTTGGGACAAGGCTACGAGCAGTACTTC
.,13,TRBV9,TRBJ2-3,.,CASSEEGADTQYF,TGTGCCAGCAGCGAAGAGGGGGCAGATACGCAGTATTTT
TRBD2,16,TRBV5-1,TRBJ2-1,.,CASSLGLAGMPNEQFF,TGCGCCAGCAGCTTGGGACTAGCGGGGATGCCGAATGAGCAGTTCTTC
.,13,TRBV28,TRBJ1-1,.,CASSREDDTEAFF,TGTGCCAGCAGCAGGGAAGATGACACTGAAGCTTTCTTT
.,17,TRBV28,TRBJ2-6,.,CASSPLGQPSGANVLTF,TGTGCCAGCAGCCCCCTAGGACAGCCCTCTGGGGCCAACGTCCTGACTTTC
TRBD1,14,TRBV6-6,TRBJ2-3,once,CASGGTGISDTQYF,TGTGCCTCAGGGGGAACAGGGATTTCAGATACGCAGTATTTT
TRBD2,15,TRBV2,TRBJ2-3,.,CASTEVAGGTDTQYF,TGTGCCAGCACCGAAGTGGCGGGGGGAACAGATACGCAGTATTTT